This T cell receptor (beta chain) was captured in a study of regulatory T cells in long-lasting Graves disease. Both iRepertoire HTBI primers and Arm-PCR of CDR3 regions were used to build the TCR beta libraries. TCRdb recomputed calls from the multiplex PCR reads with MiXCR, one row per CDR3 protein. The sample contains 380,000 or so distinct CDR3 sequences, about 16% of which appear only once. This clonotype came up many times. The time point denotes: newly diagnosed GD, antithyroid drugs for less than 3 months. PBMC-derived RNA was used for the TCR library. Per American Thyroid Association guidelines, Graves' disease was diagnosed. The sample was also reused in another study, on T cells in Graves' hyperthyroidism and ophthalmopathy. Per that study: First-round RT-PCR with HTBI primers amplified the TCR CDR3 region.

The sequence came from a woman aged 18-29 years with Graves disease. Sequenced material: peripheral blood mononuclear cells (PBMCs), taken at new diagnosis, from a patient treated with antithyroid drugs.

In nucleotides, the CDR3 is TGTGCCAGCTCACCGAGAGGACTAGCGGGGGGCGCTACGCAGTATTTT. This gives the protein CASSPRGLAGGATQYF. The rearrangement joins TRBV18 to TRBJ2-3, with 14 nucleotides matching TRBD2. Germline V gene data show CDR1 as KGHSH and CDR2 as LQKENI. V lost 3 bases to trimming and J lost 8 bases; unmatched junction nucleotides: 7. CDR3 length: 16 residues.